This record concerns one T cell receptor (beta chain) sequence. The antigen remains undetermined. This CDR3 region has 16 residues. Germline CDR1 is MNHEY and CDR2 is SVGEGT. V lost 0 bases and J 5 bases, leaving 16 bases between the germline ends. These data come from a study of T-cell memory formation after mild COVID-19. Across the whole study: Largely donor-specific TCR clusters were found.

TCRdb re-analysed the 5' RACE reads in MiXCR, keeping a single row per CDR3 protein. Among under 250,000 distinct CDR3 sequences listed, under 30% were seen once. Study-wide results and caveats: Whereas later expanders leaned CD4+, clones contracting day 15 to 85 showed a balanced CD4/CD8 makeup. CD4+ contracting clones were mainly CM and EM; CD8+ ones, EMRA.

The sample comprised PBMCs or a T cell subset sorted from them (not recorded which). The V call is TRBV6-2 or TRBV6-3, the J call TRBJ1-2, with D tentatively TRBD1 (5 bases). The source of this sequence is an adult woman who had mild COVID-19 (a few samples of this study predate the infection). Cell type and time point are not known. The DNA of the CDR3 is TGTGCCAGCAGTTACTCGAACCAGGGCCTACCTTATGGCTACACCTTC. Residues: CASSYSNQGLPYGYTF.